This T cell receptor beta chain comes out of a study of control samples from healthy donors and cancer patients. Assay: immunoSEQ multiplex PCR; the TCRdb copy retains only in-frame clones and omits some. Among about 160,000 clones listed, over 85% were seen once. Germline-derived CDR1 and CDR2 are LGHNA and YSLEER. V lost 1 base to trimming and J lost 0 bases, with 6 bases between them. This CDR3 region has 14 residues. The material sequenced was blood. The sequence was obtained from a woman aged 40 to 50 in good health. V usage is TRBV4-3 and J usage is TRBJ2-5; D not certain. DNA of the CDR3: TGCGCCAGCAGCCAAGGTACAGACCAAGAGACCCAGTACTTC. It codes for CASSQGTDQETQYF.